What follows are 30 T cell receptor beta chains derived from one specimen sequenced in a study of shared clonotypes between healthy human individuals. Produced via immunoSEQ multiplex PCR; TCRdb's table is partial and in-frame only. Of about 2.5 million clones detected, under 95% appear once; the ten largest clones hold about 0.36%. Sequenced input: naive CD4+ T cells from PBMCs. As for subset: CD45RA+ positively selected. Receptor source: a man younger than 30 in good health. Some clones in this sample may be carry-over from other donors' samples.

This chain connects TRBV18 to TRBJ2-7, with TRBD2 matching over 10 bases. Germline-derived CDR1 and CDR2 are KGHSH and LQKENI. With 1 base clipped from V and 0 bases from J, the junction kept 3 bases outside the gene matches. This CDR3 has 16 amino acids. Written as DNA, the CDR3 is TGTGCCAGCTCACCACGGACTAGCGGAGGCTCCTACGAGCAGTACTTC. Amino acid sequence: CASSPRTSGGSYEQYF. Full variable domain (rest looked up from reference TRBV18 and TRBJ2-7): NAGVMQNPRHLVRRRGQEARLRCSPMKGHSHVYWYRQLPEEGLKFMVYLQKENIIDESGMPKERFSAEFPKEGPSILRIQQVVRGDSAAYFCASSPRTSGGSYEQYFGPGTRLTVT.

The V and J genes are TRBV5-1 and TRBJ1-5, with TRBD1 identical over 9 bases. The CDR3 runs to 16 residues. J was trimmed by 7 bases and V by 0 bases; bases with no gene match: 8. Germline V gene lookup returns CDR1 SGHRS and CDR2 YFSETQ. This CDR3 reads CASSLGGQGSGQPQHF. CDR3 in DNA: TGCGCCAGCAGCTTGGGGGGACAGGGATCGGGGCAGCCCCAGCATTTT. Supplemented by reference TRBV5-1 and TRBJ1-5, the full variable domain reads KAGVTQTPRYLIKTRGQQVTLSCSPISGHRSVSWYQQTPGQGLQFLFEYFSETQRNKGNFPGRFSGRQFSNSRSEMNVSTLELGDSALYLCASSLGGQGSGQPQHFGDGTRLSIL.

The chain couples TRBV18 to TRBJ2-5; no firm D call. Germline lookup yields CDR1 KGHSH and CDR2 LQKENI. V shed 1 base and J shed 5 bases, with 11 bases lying between them. CDR3 length: 14 residues. CDR3 amino acids: CASSPRSPMETQYF. The CDR3 DNA reads TGTGCCAGCTCACCACGGTCCCCCATGGAGACCCAGTACTTC.

This clone was found once. The chain employs TRBV7-6 and TRBJ2-1, with 16 bases that match TRBD2. CDR3 size: 19 residues. V dropped 1 base and J dropped 3; count of bases not matched to a gene: 6. In germline, CDR1 is SGHVS, CDR2 FNYEAQ. This CDR3 reads CASSLESGLAGGYYNEQFF. The CDR3 DNA reads as TGTGCCAGCAGCTTAGAATCGGGACTAGCGGGAGGGTACTACAATGAGCAGTTCTTC.

The V and J genes are TRBV28 and TRBJ1-5; D not certain. CDR3 length: 12 residues. V was cut by 8 bases and J by 9 bases, with 14 bases left in between. Germline V gives CDR1 MDHEN, CDR2 SYDVKM. The CDR3 reads CASEADHRPQHF. In nucleotides, the CDR3 is TGTGCCAGCGAAGCGGACCACCGGCCCCAGCATTTT.

V and J are TRBV19 and TRBJ2-7; D is possibly TRBD2 (7 bases). Germline V gene sequence: CDR1 LNHDA, CDR2 SQIVND (reference sequence). V lost 5 bases, J lost 1 base, and 21 bases lay in between. The CDR3 consists of 17 residues. In DNA form, the CDR3 reads TGTGCCAGTAGTCACCCGAGGGGGGGAGAGGTGTCCTACGAGCAGTACTTC. It yields the protein CASSHPRGGEVSYEQYF. The full variable domain, its missing parts supplied by reference TRBV19 and TRBJ2-7, is DGGITQSPKYLFRKEGQNVTLSCEQNLNHDAMYWYRQDPGQGLRLIYYSQIVNDFQKGDIAEGYSVSREKKESFPLTVTSAQKNPTAFYLCASSHPRGGEVSYEQYFGPGTRLTVT.

The gene calls are TRBV7-2 and TRBJ2-7; D is perhaps TRBD1 (6 bases). V dropped 2 bases and J dropped 2 bases, with 16 bases sitting between them. The CDR3 is made up of 16 amino acids. Germline CDR1 SGHTA, CDR2 FQGNSA. The CDR3 coding sequence is TGTGCCAGCAGCTTAACGGTGGGGGCCCTAACCTACGAGCAGTACTTC. Protein sequence: CASSLTVGALTYEQYF. Full variable domain (remainder filled in from reference TRBV7-2 and TRBJ2-7): GAGVSQSPSNKVTEKGKDVELRCDPISGHTALYWYRQSLGQGLEFLIYFQGNSAPDKSGLPSDRFSAERTGGSVSTLTIQRTQQEDSAVYLCASSLTVGALTYEQYFGPGTRLTVT.

This clone was counted only a few times. This sequence joins TRBV5-1 and TRBJ2-7, with no clear D. The CDR3 covers 13 residues. Trimming took 4 bases from V and 2 from J, leaving 10 bases between them. The germline gives CDR1 SGHRS, CDR2 YFSETQ. The DNA for the CDR3 is TGCGCCAGCAGCCTCGGGTTCACCTACGAGCAGTACTTC. Translating it yields CASSLGFTYEQYF.

The chain uses TRBV5-4 and TRBJ2-1; 11 nucleotides match TRBD2. Losses at the gene ends were 9 bases for V and 3 bases for J; bases not matched to a gene: 2. The CDR3 has 13 amino acids. From germline, CDR1 is SGHNT and CDR2 YYREEE (reference sequence). This CDR3 reads CAITSGSYNEQFF. The CDR3 nucleotides are TGTGCCATAACTAGCGGGAGCTACAATGAGCAGTTCTTC.

The rearrangement joins TRBV7-9 to TRBJ2-7; TRBD1 is a possible D gene (5 bases). The CDR3 length is 14 residues. Per the germline V gene, CDR1 is SEHNR and CDR2 is FQNEAQ (reference sequence). Trimming took 4 bases from V and 4 from J, leaving 14 bases between them. The CDR3 DNA is TGTGCCAGCAGCTCGGACATATCAAGTTACGAGCAGTACTTC. Its translation is CASSSDISSYEQYF.

The chain joins TRBV23-1 to TRBJ2-7; 10 positions match TRBD1. TRBV23-1 belongs to the ORF category, with a function that is uncertain. Trimming cost V 1 base and J 2 bases; bases outside gene matches: 5. The CDR3 is 16 residues long. CDR3 nucleotide sequence: TGCGCCAGCAGTCAATTAGTAGGACAGGGGGCCTACGAGCAGTACTTC. As protein: CASSQLVGQGAYEQYF.

The chain joins TRBV18 to TRBJ2-1, with D hard to call. The CDR3 loop spans 15 amino acids. Germline values: CDR1 KGHSH, CDR2 LQKENI. V lost 3 bases, J lost 3 bases, and 12 bases lay in between. CDR3 region: CASSPGWEHYNEQFF. CDR3 coding DNA: TGTGCCAGCTCACCTGGGTGGGAACACTACAATGAGCAGTTCTTC.

The chain carries TRBV7-8 and TRBJ2-2; 9 bases map to TRBD2. V lost 5 bases, J lost 4 bases, and 8 bases stayed unmatched. Germline values: CDR1 SGHVS, CDR2 FQNEAQ. CDR3 length equals 16 residues. The CDR3 coding sequence is TGTGCCAGCAGCCTTACTAGCGGGTGGGGCACCGGGGAGCTGTTTTTT. Its protein is CASSLTSGWGTGELFF.

V and J are TRBV7-2 and TRBJ1-1; 10 positions match TRBD1. Germline CDR1 reads SGHTA; CDR2 reads FQGNSA. V lost 6 bases and J lost 6; bases outside the gene matches: 10. The CDR3 covers 15 residues. CDR3 nucleotide sequence: TGTGCCAGCAGTTGGACAGGGGGACGTATCGCTGAAGCTTTCTTT. This codes for CASSWTGGRIAEAFF.

This clone is a singleton in its sample. This chain joins TRBV5-8 and TRBJ1-3; tentative D call: TRBD1 (5 bases). Trimming left V 4 bases short and J 4 bases short, with 12 bases between. Germline V gives CDR1 SGHTS, CDR2 YDEGEE. The CDR3 extends over 14 amino acids. The DNA for the CDR3 is TGTGCCAGCAGCCCTGGGGGGAGAGGAAACACCATATATTTT. Encoded protein: CASSPGGRGNTIYF.

V usage is TRBV30 and J usage is TRBJ1-5; D is uncertain. CDR3 size: 14 residues. Germline V lookup: CDR1 GTSNPN, CDR2 SVGIG (reference sequence). Trimming stripped 1 base from V and 2 bases from J, with 9 bases between. CDR3 DNA sequence: TGTGCCTGGAGTGCGGATTCCGGCAATCAGCCCCAGCATTTT. It yields the protein CAWSADSGNQPQHF.

The chain employs TRBV12-5 and TRBJ1-5; D not certain. This CDR3 has 17 residues. The germline V gene encodes CDR1 LGHNT and CDR2 FRNRAP. V shed 1 base and J shed 2 bases, with 15 bases lying between them. Here the CDR3 DNA reads TGTGCTAGTGGTTTGGACCCCGGGCGGGCTGGCAATCAGCCCCAGCATTTT. It encodes CASGLDPGRAGNQPQHF. Full variable domain (rest looked up from reference TRBV12-5 and TRBJ1-5): DARVTQTPRHKVTEMGQEVTMRCQPILGHNTVFWYRQTMMQGLELLAYFRNRAPLDDSGMPKDRFSAEMPDATLATLKIQPSEPRDSAVYFCASGLDPGRAGNQPQHFGDGTRLSIL.

This chain uses TRBV6-6 with TRBJ2-3; D is possibly TRBD1 (6 bases). V was trimmed by 4 bases and J by 4 bases, leaving 15 bases between them. Germline V CDR1 and CDR2: MNHNY, SVGAGI (reference sequence). The CDR3 covers 15 residues. The CDR3 protein is CASSSLARGADTQYF. The CDR3 DNA is TGTGCCAGCAGTTCGCTCGCCAGGGGTGCAGATACGCAGTATTTT.

This clone has a handful of counts. The chain carries TRBV7-7 and TRBJ1-1; the D is unclear. With 5 bases removed from V and 2 bases from J, the gap between germline ends came to 9 bases. The CDR3 extends over 13 amino acids. Germline values: CDR1 SSHAT, CDR2 FNYEAQ (reference sequence). The CDR3 reads CASSITLNTEAFF. Written as DNA, the CDR3 is TGTGCCAGCAGCATAACCCTTAACACTGAAGCTTTCTTT.

The chain uses TRBV28 and TRBJ1-2; D is undetermined. The germline gives CDR1 MDHEN, CDR2 SYDVKM. Between the trimmed V and J ends, which lost 3 bases and 0 bases, there was a span of 8 bases. The CDR3 extends over 14 amino acids. This CDR3 is CASSLTQTNYGYTF. CDR3 nucleotides: TGTGCCAGCAGTTTGACACAGACTAACTATGGCTACACCTTC.

As concerns this clone: This CDR3 is also generated by other DNA sequences in the sample. CDR3: CASSFRNQPQHF. DNA for the CDR3: TGTGCCAGCAGCTTCCGCAATCAGCCCCAGCATTTT. The V and J genes are TRBV5-6 and TRBJ1-5; D not certain. CDR1 and CDR2 from the germline V gene are SGHDT and YYEEEE. Trimming shortened V by 2 bases and J by 2 bases, and 2 bases separated the two germline ends. The CDR3 consists of 12 residues.

V is TRBV7-2 and J is TRBJ1-1, with 9 nucleotides matching TRBD1. Trimming cost V 5 bases and J 0 bases; bases outside gene matches: 4. This CDR3 spans 15 amino acids. Germline V gives CDR1 SGHTA, CDR2 FQGNSA. The CDR3 DNA is TGTGCCAGCAGCATCCGGGACAGGGTGAACACTGAAGCTTTCTTT. As protein: CASSIRDRVNTEAFF.

In its sample, this clone was seen once. This chain links TRBV5-1 with TRBJ2-4; D may be TRBD2 (6 bases). V shed 0 bases and J shed 9 bases, with 22 bases lying between them. Germline lookup yields CDR1 SGHRS and CDR2 YFSETQ. The CDR3 has 17 amino acids. The CDR3 here is CASSLGREPSPRGIQYF. In DNA form, the CDR3 reads TGCGCCAGCAGCTTGGGTCGGGAGCCTTCTCCGAGGGGCATTCAGTACTTC.

The chain is built from TRBV12-5 and TRBJ2-2; D is unclear. The CDR3 is made up of 13 amino acids. Deletions cut 1 base from V and 8 bases from J, with 8 bases between. The V gene's germline CDR1 is LGHNT and CDR2 FRNRAP. The CDR3 nucleotides are TGTGCTAGTGGTTTGGACGCTCGTGGGGAGCTGTTTTTT. Protein product: CASGLDARGELFF.

The chain recombines TRBV29-1 with TRBJ2-1; D unresolved. This CDR3 is built from 16 residues. The V gene's germline CDR1 is SQVTM and CDR2 ANQGSEA. With 0 bases removed from V and 0 bases from J, the gap between germline ends came to 12 bases. For the CDR3, the DNA is TGCAGCGTTGAAGATGCCCGACCCAGCTCCTACAATGAGCAGTTCTTC. It yields the protein CSVEDARPSSYNEQFF.

V usage is TRBV28 and J usage is TRBJ1-2; D not resolved. The V end lost 9 bases, the J end lost 4 bases, and 24 bases lay between the germline ends. Germline CDR1 and CDR2: MDHEN and SYDVKM. CDR3 length equals 16 residues. The CDR3 reads CASQGSQTNAFYGYTF. The CDR3 bases are TGTGCCAGTCAAGGTTCGCAGACCAACGCCTTCTATGGCTACACCTTC.

The chain links TRBV4-1 to TRBJ1-3; 10 bases agree with TRBD1. Germline assignment: CDR1 MGHRA and CDR2 YSYEKL. CDR3 length equals 16 residues. J gave up 3 bases and V 2 bases, and 4 bases lay outside the gene matches. The CDR3 nucleotides are TGCGCCAGCAGCCAACCGACAGGGGGCCGTGGAAACACCATATATTTT. The encoded protein is CASSQPTGGRGNTIYF.

This rearrangement joins TRBV18 to TRBJ2-1; 9 positions agree with TRBD2. CDR1 is KGHSH and CDR2 is LQKENI in the germline V gene. There are 15 residues in the CDR3. The V gene end was trimmed by 1 base and the J gene end by 3 bases; junction bases not matched to a gene: 1. For the CDR3, the DNA is TGTGCCAGCTCACCACTAGCGGGAGTCTACAATGAGCAGTTCTTC. Residues: CASSPLAGVYNEQFF.

The chain has TRBV5-5 and TRBJ2-2; possible D gene TRBD1, 5 bases. The CDR3 contains 14 residues. Germline CDR1 and CDR2: SGHKS and YYEKEE (reference sequence). Trimming pared 2 bases from V and 1 base from J, leaving 6 bases between. CDR3 in DNA: TGTGCCAGCAGCTTAGGACAGAACACCGGGGAGCTGTTTTTT. Amino acid sequence: CASSLGQNTGELFF.

This clone was found a few times. The gene calls are TRBV7-9 and TRBJ1-2; TRBD1 matches at 8 bases. From germline, CDR1 is SEHNR and CDR2 FQNEAQ (reference sequence). The CDR3 covers 14 residues. V lost 8 bases, J lost 7 bases, and 12 bases stayed unmatched. The CDR3 nucleotides read TGTGCCAGCGGCTACTTGGACAGGGTTTTTGGCTACACCTTC. Its protein is CASGYLDRVFGYTF.